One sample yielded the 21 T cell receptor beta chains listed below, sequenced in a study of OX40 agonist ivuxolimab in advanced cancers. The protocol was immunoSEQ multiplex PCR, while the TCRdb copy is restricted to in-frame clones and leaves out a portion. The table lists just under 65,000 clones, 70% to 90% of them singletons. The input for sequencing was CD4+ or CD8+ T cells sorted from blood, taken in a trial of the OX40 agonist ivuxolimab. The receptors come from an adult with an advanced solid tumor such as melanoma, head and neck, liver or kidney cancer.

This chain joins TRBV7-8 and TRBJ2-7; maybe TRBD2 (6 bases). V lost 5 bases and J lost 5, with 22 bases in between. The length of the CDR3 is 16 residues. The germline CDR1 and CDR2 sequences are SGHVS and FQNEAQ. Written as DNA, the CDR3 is TGTGCCAGCAGCCCGATTACCGGGACTTACGTCCACGAGCAGTACTTC. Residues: CASSPITGTYVHEQYF.

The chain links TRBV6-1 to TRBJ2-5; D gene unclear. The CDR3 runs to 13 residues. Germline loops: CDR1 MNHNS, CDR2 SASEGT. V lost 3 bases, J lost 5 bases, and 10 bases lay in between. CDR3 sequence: CASSDTGTETQYF. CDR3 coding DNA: TGTGCCAGCAGTGACACCGGAACGGAGACCCAGTACTTC.

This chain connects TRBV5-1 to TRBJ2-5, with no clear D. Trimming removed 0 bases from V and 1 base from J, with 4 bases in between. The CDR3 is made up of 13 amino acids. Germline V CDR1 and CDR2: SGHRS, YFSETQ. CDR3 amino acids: CASSLARQETQYF. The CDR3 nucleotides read TGCGCCAGCAGCTTGGCGCGCCAAGAGACCCAGTACTTC.

CDR3 bases: TGCGCCAGCAGCTTGGCCGGTAGCGGACTAAACGATGAGCAGTTCTTC. As protein: CASSLAGSGLNDEQFF. This rearrangement joins TRBV5-1 to TRBJ2-1, with D tentatively TRBD2 (6 bases). Trimming stripped 0 bases from V and 8 bases from J, with 18 bases between. CDR1 and CDR2 (germline): SGHRS, YFSETQ. This CDR3 has 16 residues.

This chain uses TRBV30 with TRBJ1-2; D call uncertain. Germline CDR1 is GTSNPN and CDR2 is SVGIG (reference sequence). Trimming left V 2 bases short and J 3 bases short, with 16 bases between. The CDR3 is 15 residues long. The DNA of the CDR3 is TGTGCCTGGAGTCCCCTGACCCGGTGGGACTATGGCTACACCTTC. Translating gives CAWSPLTRWDYGYTF.

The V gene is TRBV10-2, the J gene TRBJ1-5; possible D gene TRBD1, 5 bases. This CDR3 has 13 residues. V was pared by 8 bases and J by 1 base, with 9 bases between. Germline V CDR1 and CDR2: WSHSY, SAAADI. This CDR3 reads CASGGGSNQPQHF. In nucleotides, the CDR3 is TGCGCCAGCGGCGGGGGGAGCAATCAGCCCCAGCATTTT.

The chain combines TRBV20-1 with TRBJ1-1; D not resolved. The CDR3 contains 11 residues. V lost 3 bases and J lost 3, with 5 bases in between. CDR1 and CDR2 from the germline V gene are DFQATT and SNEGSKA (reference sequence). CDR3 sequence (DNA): TGCAGTGCTAGGGAACACACTGAAGCTTTCTTT. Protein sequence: CSAREHTEAFF.

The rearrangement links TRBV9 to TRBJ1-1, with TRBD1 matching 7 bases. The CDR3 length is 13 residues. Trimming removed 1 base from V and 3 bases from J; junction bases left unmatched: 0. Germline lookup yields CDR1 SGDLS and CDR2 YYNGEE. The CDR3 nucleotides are TGTGCCAGCAGCGTACAGGGGGACACTGAAGCTTTCTTT. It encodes CASSVQGDTEAFF.

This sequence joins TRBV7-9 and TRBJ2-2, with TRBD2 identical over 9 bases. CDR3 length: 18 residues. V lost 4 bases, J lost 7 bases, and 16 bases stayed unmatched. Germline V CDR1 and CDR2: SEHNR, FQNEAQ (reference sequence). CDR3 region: CASSSTGSSGRSSGELFF. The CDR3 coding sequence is TGTGCCAGCAGCTCCACGGGGAGTAGCGGGAGATCCAGCGGGGAGCTGTTTTTT.

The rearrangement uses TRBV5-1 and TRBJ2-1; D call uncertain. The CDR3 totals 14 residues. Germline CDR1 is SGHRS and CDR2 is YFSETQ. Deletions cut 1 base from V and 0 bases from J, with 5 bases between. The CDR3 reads CASSLQASYNEQFF. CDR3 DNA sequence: TGCGCCAGCAGCTTGCAGGCCTCCTACAATGAGCAGTTCTTC.

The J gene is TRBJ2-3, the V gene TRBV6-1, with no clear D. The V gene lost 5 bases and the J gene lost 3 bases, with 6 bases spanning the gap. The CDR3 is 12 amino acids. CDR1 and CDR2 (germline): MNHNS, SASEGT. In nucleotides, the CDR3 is TGTGCCAGCAGTTGGGGAACAGATACGCAGTATTTT. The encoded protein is CASSWGTDTQYF.

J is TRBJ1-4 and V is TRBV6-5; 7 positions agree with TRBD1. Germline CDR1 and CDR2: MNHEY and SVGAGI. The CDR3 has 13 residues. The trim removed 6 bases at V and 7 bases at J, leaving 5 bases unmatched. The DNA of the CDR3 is TGTGCCAGCAGGCCCTGGGACAGTGAAAAACTGTTTTTT. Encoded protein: CASRPWDSEKLFF.

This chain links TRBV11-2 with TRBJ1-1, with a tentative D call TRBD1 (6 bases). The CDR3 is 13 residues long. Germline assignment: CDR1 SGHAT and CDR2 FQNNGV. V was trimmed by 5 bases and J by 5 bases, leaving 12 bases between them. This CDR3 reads CASSEQGITEAFF. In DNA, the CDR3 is TGTGCCAGCAGCGAACAGGGTATAACTGAAGCTTTCTTT. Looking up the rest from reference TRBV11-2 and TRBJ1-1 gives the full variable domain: EAGVAQSPRYKIIEKRQSVAFWCNPISGHATLYWYQQILGQGPKLLIQFQNNGVVDDSQLPKDRFSAERLKGVDSTLKIQPAKLEDSAVYLCASSEQGITEAFFGQGTRLTVV.

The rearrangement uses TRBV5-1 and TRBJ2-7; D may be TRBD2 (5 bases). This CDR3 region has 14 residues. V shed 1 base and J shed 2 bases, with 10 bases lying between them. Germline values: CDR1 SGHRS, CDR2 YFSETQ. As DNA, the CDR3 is TGCGCCAGCAGCTTGATTGGGAGTGCCTACGAGCAGTACTTC. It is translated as CASSLIGSAYEQYF.

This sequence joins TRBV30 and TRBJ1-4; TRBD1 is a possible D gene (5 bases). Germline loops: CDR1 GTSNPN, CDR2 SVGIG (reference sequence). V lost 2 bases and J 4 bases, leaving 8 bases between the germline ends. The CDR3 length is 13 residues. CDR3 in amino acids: CAWSPGHNEKLFF. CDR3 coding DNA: TGTGCCTGGAGTCCAGGGCATAATGAAAAACTGTTTTTT. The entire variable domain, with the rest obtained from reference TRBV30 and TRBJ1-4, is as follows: SQTIHQWPATLVQPVGSPLSLECTVEGTSNPNLYWYRQAAGRGLQLLFYSVGIGQISSEVPQNLSASRPQDRQFILSSKKLLLSDSGFYLCAWSPGHNEKLFFGSGTQLSVL.

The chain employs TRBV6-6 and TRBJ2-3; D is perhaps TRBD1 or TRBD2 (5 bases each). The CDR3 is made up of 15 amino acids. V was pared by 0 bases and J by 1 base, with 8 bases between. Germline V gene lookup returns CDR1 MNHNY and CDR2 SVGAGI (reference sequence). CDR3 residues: CASSYSGVGTDTQYF. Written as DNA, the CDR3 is TGTGCCAGCAGTTACTCGGGGGTTGGCACAGATACGCAGTATTTT.

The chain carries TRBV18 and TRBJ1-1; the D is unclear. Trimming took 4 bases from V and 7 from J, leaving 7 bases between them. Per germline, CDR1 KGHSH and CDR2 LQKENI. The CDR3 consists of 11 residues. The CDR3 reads CASSQGVEAFF. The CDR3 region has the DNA TGTGCCAGCTCACAGGGCGTTGAAGCTTTCTTT. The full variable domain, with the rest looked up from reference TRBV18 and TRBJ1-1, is NAGVMQNPRHLVRRRGQEARLRCSPMKGHSHVYWYRQLPEEGLKFMVYLQKENIIDESGMPKERFSAEFPKEGPSILRIQQVVRGDSAAYFCASSQGVEAFFGQGTRLTVV.

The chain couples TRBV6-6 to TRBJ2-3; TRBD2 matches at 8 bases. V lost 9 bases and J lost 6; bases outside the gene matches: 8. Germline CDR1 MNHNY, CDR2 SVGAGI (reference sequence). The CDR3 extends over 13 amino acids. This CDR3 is CASSGDGQDTQYF. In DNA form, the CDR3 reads TGTGCCAGTAGCGGGGATGGGCAGGATACGCAGTATTTT.

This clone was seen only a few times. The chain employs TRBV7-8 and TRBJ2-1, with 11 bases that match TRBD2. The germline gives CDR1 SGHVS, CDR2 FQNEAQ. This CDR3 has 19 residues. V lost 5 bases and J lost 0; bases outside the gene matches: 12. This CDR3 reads CASSSPGLAVIGSYNEQFF. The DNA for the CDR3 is TGTGCCAGCAGCAGTCCGGGACTAGCGGTAATTGGCTCCTACAATGAGCAGTTCTTC.

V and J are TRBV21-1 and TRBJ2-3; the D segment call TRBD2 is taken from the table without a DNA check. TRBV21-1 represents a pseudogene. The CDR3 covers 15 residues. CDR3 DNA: TGTGCCACCTCTACTAGCGGGGCCTTCACAGATACGCAGTATTTT. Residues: CATSTSGAFTDTQYF.

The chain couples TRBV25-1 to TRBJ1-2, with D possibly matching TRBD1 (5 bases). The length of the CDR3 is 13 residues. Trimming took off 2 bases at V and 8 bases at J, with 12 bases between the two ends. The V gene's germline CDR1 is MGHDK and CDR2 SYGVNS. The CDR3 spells CASSETGRGGYTF. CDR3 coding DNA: TGTGCCAGCAGTGAAACGGGGAGGGGCGGCTACACCTTC.